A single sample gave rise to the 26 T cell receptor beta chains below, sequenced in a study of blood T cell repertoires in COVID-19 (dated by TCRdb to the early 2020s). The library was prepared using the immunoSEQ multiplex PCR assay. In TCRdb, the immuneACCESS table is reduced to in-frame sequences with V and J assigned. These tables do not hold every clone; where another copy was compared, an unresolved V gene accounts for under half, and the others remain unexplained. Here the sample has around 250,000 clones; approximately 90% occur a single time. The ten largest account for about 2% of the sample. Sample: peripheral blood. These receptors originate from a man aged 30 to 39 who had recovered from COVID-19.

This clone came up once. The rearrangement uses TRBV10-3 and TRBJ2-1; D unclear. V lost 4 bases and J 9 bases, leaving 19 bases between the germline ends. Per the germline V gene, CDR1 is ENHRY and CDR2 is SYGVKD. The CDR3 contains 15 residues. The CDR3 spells CAISGAGEWVGEQFF. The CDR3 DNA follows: TGTGCCATCAGTGGGGCCGGCGAATGGGTGGGTGAGCAGTTCTTC.

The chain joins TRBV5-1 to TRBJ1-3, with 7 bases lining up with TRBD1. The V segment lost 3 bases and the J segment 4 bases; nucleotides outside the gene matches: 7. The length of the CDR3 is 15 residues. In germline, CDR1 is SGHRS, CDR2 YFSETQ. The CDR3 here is CASSSSGTEGNTIYF. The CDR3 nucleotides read TGCGCCAGCAGCTCATCCGGGACAGAGGGAAACACCATATATTTT.

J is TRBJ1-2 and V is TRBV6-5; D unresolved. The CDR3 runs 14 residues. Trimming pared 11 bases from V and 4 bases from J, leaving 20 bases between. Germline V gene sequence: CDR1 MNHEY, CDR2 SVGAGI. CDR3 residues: CAADTQRWSYGYTF. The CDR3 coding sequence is TGTGCCGCTGATACCCAAAGATGGAGCTATGGCTACACCTTC.

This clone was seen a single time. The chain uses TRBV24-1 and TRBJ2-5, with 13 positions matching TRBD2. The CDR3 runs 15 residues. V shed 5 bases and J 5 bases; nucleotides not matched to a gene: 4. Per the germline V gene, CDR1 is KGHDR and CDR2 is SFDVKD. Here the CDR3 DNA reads TGTGCCACCAGTGCAACTAGCGGGGGGGCCGAGACCCAGTACTTC. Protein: CATSATSGGAETQYF.

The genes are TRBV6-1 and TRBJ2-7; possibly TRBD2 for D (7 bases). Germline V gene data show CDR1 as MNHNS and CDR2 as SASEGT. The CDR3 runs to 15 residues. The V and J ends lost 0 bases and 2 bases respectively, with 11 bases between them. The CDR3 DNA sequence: TGTGCCAGCAGTGAAGCGTGGGGGGGCGCCTACGAGCAGTACTTC. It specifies CASSEAWGGAYEQYF.

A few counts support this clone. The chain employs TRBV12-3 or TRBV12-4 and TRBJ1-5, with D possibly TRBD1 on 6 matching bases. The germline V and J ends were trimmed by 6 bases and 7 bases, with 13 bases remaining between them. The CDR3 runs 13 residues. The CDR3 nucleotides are TGTGCCAGCAGAGATCAGGGGAAACAGCCCCAGCATTTT. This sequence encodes CASRDQGKQPQHF.

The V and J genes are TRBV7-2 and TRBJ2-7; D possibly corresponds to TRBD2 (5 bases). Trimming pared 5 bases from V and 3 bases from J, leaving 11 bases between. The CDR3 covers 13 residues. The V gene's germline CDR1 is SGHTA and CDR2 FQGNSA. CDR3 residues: CASSASLFYEQYF. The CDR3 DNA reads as TGTGCCAGCAGCGCTAGCCTGTTCTACGAGCAGTACTTC.

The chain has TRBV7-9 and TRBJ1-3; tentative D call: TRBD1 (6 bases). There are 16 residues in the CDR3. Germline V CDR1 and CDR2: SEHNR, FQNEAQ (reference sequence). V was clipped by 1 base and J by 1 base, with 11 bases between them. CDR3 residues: CASSLGPGQSGNTIYF. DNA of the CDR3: TGTGCCAGCAGCTTAGGGCCTGGACAGTCTGGAAACACCATATATTTT.

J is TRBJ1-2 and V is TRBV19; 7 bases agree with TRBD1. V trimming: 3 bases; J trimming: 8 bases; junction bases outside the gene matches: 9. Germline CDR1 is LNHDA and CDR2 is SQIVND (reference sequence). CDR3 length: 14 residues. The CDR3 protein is CASSINQGVDGYTF. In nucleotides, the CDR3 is TGTGCCAGTAGTATCAACCAGGGGGTGGACGGCTACACCTTC.

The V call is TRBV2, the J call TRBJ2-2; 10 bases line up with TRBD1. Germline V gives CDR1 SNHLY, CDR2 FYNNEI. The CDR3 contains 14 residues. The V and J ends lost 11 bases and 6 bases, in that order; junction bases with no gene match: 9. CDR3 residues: CAGDRGKSAGELFF. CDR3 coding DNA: TGTGCCGGGGACAGGGGAAAGTCGGCCGGGGAGCTGTTTTTT. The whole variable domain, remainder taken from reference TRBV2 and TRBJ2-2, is EPEVTQTPSHQVTQMGQEVILRCVPISNHLYFYWYRQILGQKVEFLVSFYNNEISEKSEIFDDQFSVERPDGSNFTLKIRSTKLEDSAMYFCAGDRGKSAGELFFGEGSRLTVL.

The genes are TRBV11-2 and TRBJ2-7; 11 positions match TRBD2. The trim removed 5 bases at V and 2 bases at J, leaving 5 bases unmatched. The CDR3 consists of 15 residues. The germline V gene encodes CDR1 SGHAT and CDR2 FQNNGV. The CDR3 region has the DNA TGTGCCAGCAGCGTAATGACTAGCGGGGCCTACGAGCAGTACTTC. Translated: CASSVMTSGAYEQYF.

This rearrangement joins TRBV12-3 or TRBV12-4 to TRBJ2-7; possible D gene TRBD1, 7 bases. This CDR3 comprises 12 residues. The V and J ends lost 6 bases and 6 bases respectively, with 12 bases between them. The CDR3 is CASSRQGGEQYF. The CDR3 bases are TGTGCCAGCAGCCGACAGGGAGGCGAGCAGTACTTC.

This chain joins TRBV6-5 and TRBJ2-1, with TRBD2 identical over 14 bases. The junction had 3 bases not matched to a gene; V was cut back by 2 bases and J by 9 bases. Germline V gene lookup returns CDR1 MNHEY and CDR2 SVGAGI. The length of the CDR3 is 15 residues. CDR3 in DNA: TGTGCCAGCAGTTACCCCGGGACTAGCGGGGGTGAGCAGTTCTTC. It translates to CASSYPGTSGGEQFF.

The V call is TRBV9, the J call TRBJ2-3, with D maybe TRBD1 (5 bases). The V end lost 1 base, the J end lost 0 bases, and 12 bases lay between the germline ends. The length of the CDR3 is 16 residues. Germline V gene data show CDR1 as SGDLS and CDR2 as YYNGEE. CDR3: CASSVTGGASTDTQYF. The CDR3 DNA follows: TGTGCCAGCAGCGTAACTGGTGGGGCTAGCACAGATACGCAGTATTTT.

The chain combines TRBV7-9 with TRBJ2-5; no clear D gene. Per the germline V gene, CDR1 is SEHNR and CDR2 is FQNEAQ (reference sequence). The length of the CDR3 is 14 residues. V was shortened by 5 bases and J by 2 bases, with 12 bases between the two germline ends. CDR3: CASSLMGPQETQYF. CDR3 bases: TGTGCCAGCAGCCTTATGGGCCCTCAAGAGACCCAGTACTTC.

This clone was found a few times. CDR3 residues: CASSRPLGERGYNEQFF. The CDR3 nucleotides read TGTGCCAGCAGTCGACCTTTAGGGGAGCGGGGATACAATGAGCAGTTCTTC. The chain links TRBV28 to TRBJ2-1, with 7 bases aligning to TRBD2. This CDR3 has 17 residues. Per germline, CDR1 MDHEN and CDR2 SYDVKM. V dropped 5 bases and J dropped 4; count of bases not matched to a gene: 14.

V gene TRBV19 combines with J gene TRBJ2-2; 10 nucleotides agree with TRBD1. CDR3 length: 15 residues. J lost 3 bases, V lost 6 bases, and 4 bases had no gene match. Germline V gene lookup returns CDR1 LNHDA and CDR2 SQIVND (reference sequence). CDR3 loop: CASSRTGGDTGELFF. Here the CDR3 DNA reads TGTGCCAGTAGCCGGACAGGGGGTGACACCGGGGAGCTGTTTTTT. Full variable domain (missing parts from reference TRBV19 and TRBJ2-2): DGGITQSPKYLFRKEGQNVTLSCEQNLNHDAMYWYRQDPGQGLRLIYYSQIVNDFQKGDIAEGYSVSREKKESFPLTVTSAQKNPTAFYLCASSRTGGDTGELFFGEGSRLTVL.

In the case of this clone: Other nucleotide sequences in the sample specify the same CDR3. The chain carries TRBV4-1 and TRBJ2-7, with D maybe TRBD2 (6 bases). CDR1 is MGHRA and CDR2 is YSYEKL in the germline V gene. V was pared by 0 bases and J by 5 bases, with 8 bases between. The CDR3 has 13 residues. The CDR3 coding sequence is TGCGCCAGCAGCCAAGATCGCGGGGACGAGCAGTACTTC. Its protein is CASSQDRGDEQYF.

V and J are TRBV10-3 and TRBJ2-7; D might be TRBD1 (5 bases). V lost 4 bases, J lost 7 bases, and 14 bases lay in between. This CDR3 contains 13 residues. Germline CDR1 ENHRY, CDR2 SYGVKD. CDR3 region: CAISGQLEKEQYF. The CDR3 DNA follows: TGTGCCATCAGTGGACAGTTAGAAAAGGAGCAGTACTTC.

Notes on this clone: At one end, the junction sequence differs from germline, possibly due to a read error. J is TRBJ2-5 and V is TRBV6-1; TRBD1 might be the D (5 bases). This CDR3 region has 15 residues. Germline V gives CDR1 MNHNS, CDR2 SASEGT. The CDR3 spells CASSEVSGAWETQYF. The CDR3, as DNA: TGTGCCAGCAGCGAAGTGAGTGGGGCGTGGGAGACCCAGTACTTC.

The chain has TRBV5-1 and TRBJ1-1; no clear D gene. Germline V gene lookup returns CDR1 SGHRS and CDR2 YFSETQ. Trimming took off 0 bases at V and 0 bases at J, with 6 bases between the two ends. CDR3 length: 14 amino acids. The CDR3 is CASSLVDMNTEAFF. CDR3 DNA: TGCGCCAGCAGCTTGGTCGACATGAACACTGAAGCTTTCTTT.

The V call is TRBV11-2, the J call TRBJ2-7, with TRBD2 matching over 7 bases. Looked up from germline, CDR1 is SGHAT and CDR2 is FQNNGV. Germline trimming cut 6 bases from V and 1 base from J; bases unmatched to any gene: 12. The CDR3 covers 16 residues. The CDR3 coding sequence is TGTGCCAGCAGTCCCTGGGGGTCTAGCGGTTCCTACGAGCAGTACTTC. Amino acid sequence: CASSPWGSSGSYEQYF.

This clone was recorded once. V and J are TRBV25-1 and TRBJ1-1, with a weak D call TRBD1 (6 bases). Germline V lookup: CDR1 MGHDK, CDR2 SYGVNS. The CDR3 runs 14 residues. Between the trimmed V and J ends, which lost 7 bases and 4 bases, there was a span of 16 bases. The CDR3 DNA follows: TGTGCCAGCACTACACAGGGCAGAGGCACTGAAGCTTTCTTT. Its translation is CASTTQGRGTEAFF.

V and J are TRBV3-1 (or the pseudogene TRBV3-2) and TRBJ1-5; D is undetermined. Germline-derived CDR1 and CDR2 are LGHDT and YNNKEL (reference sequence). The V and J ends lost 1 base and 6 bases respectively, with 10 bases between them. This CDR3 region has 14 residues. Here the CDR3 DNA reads TGTGCCAGCAGCCAAGGATGGTCGGGTCAGCCCCAGCATTTT. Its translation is CASSQGWSGQPQHF.

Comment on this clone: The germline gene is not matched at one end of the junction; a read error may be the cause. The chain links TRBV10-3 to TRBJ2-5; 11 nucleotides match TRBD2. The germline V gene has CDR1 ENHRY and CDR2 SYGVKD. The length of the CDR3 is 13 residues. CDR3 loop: CAITGTSGEIQYF. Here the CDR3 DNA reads TGTGCCATCACCGGGACTAGCGGAGAGATCCAGTACTTC.

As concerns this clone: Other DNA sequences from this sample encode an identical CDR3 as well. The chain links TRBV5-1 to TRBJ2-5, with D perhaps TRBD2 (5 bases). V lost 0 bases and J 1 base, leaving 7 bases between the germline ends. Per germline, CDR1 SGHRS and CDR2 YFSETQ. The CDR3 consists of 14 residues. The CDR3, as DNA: TGCGCCAGCAGCTTGGCGGGGTCCCAAGAGACCCAGTACTTC. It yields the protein CASSLAGSQETQYF.